This T cell receptor (beta chain) appears in the sequencing data of a study of blood T cell repertoires in COVID-19. At the level of the study: Recovered status in Cohort 3 required two negative PCRs, clearance, or symptom resolution. The samples span acute and convalescent COVID-19 from the United States, Italy and Spain.

The germline CDR1 and CDR2 sequences are LGHDT and YNNKEL (reference sequence). The CDR3 totals 15 residues. V lost 5 bases and J lost 3, with 15 bases in between. Original processing notes: Amplifying reference gene primers gave estimates of nucleated cell counts. Sequencing was performed with immunoSEQ multiplex PCR; in TCRdb, only in-frame clones are kept and a portion is missing. The DNA was the basis for D and trimming; V, J and clone size are from that table. The sample contains some 190,000 clones, more than 85% of which appear only once. Allocation to cohorts depended on clinical history reported by the participants.

Sequencing was carried out using PBMCs or T cells enriched from blood (not recorded which). The clonotype originates from a woman aged 40 to 50 in a cohort exposed to, infected with or recovered from COVID-19 (not recorded which). The rearrangement uses TRBV3-1 (or the pseudogene TRBV3-2) and TRBJ2-3; D possibly corresponds to TRBD2 (6 bases). Written as DNA, the CDR3 is TGTGCCAGCAGCGACGGAGGGAAATTAACAGATACGCAGTATTTT. Encoded protein: CASSDGGKLTDTQYF.